These T cell receptor beta chains were read from a single sample in a study of vaccination and CD4 T cells after COVID-19. Their antigens remain unidentified. TCRdb re-analysed the PCR reads in MiXCR, keeping a single row per CDR3 protein. In the table there are about 21,000 distinct CDR3 sequences, 45% to 70% of which are singletons. The specimen sequenced was CD4+ T cells from blood, cultured in vitro. Source of these receptors: a human donor who had recovered from COVID-19. CDR3s leave out the opening cysteine and the closing phenylalanine or tryptophan. D genes are given only for firm matches.

ASSYREIGPYEQY	TRBV18	NA	TRBJ2-7
SASRSAGVGTGELF	TRBV20-1	TRBD2	TRBJ2-2
AISESDPFGASNQPQH	TRBV10-3	NA	TRBJ1-5
ASRGQGGGNTIY	TRBV2	TRBD1	TRBJ1-3
ASSGTGNSPLH	TRBV2	TRBD1	TRBJ1-6
ASSPQTSGGVYNEQF	TRBV27	TRBD2	TRBJ2-1
ASSKKIRGLLDSNNQETQY	TRBV11-3	NA	TRBJ2-5
ASSKWRDGSYEQY	TRBV19	NA	TRBJ2-7
SASSLAGATDTQY	TRBV20-1	TRBD2	TRBJ2-3
ASSQDPAGGSYNSPLH	TRBV4-3	TRBD1	TRBJ1-6
ASKRTDYGYT	TRBV19	NA	TRBJ1-2
ASRGTGANTGELF	TRBV2	TRBD1	TRBJ2-2
ASNSGQPSGANVLT	TRBV5-1	NA	TRBJ2-6
ASMPSPDLSEKLF	TRBV10-1	NA	TRBJ1-4
ATSDSRASRIGELF	TRBV24-1	NA	TRBJ2-2
ASSSRGDQPQH	TRBV7-2	NA	TRBJ1-5
ASSLGGVYEQY	TRBV28	NA	TRBJ2-7
ASSQDKGRGYT	TRBV4-2	NA	TRBJ1-2
ASQREGAGEAF	TRBV27	NA	TRBJ1-1
ALGSGGQGREQY	TRBV6-1	TRBD1	TRBJ2-7
ASRPESSGTDTQY	TRBV7-9	NA	TRBJ2-3
ASTRTDDLSNQPQH	TRBV6-1	NA	TRBJ1-5
SAHTGGSQPQH	TRBV20-1	TRBD1	TRBJ1-5
ASSRGGTSGYT	TRBV14	NA	TRBJ1-2
SASLTSGGYEQY	TRBV20-1	TRBD2	TRBJ2-7
ASSPSGSQETQY	TRBV5-1	TRBD2	TRBJ2-5
ASTTLGTVTGELF	TRBV7-9	TRBD1	TRBJ2-2
ASSLDRGMRTGELF	TRBV11-2	NA	TRBJ2-2
ASSVEGGGVGTDTQY	TRBV9	TRBD2	TRBJ2-3
ASSFGGTEAF	TRBV12-3/TRBV12-4	NA	TRBJ1-1
ASSFSGSYNEQF	TRBV5-1	NA	TRBJ2-1
ASSTGSPNEKLF	TRBV5-1	NA	TRBJ1-4
ASSRGQGVAKNIQY	TRBV19	TRBD1	TRBJ2-4
ASSLGAVSYNEQF	TRBV28	NA	TRBJ2-1
ASSDSSGQGLAKNIQY	TRBV6-4	TRBD1	TRBJ2-4